The 28 T cell receptor beta chains below all came from one sample that was sequenced in a study of Ad26.COV2.S vaccination and SARS-CoV-2 variants. The treatment was: around 19 received Ad26.COV2.S at low or high dose, single or two shots; several received placebo; per-sample allocation not given. Each sample was drawn 63 days after the first injection (of vaccine or placebo). Only in-frame clones appear in the TCRdb table, and some are missing; sequencing was by immunoSEQ multiplex PCR. The sample consists of 400,000 or so clones, 75% to 90% of them appearing once. The sequencing used peripheral blood, collected in a trial of Ad26.COV2.S vaccine versus placebo. The receptors shown here come from a person between 18 and 65 years old who received the Ad26.COV2.S COVID-19 vaccine or a placebo.

The table lists this clone with a count of one. The chain carries TRBV2 and TRBJ1-1; TRBD1 is a possible D gene (6 bases). CDR3 length: 13 residues. V gave up 4 bases and J gave up 4 bases, with 10 bases separating them. The germline V gene encodes CDR1 SNHLY and CDR2 FYNNEI. The CDR3 coding sequence is TGTGCCAGCAGTGGACAGGCCGGCACTGAAGCTTTCTTT. As protein: CASSGQAGTEAFF.

The rearrangement joins TRBV3-1 (or the pseudogene TRBV3-2) to TRBJ1-6; D may be TRBD1 (5 bases). The V and J ends lost 8 bases and 5 bases respectively, with 13 bases between them. The CDR3 is 14 amino acids. Germline CDR1 reads LGHDT; CDR2 reads YNNKEL (reference sequence). As DNA, the CDR3 is TGTGCCAGCGCCCGGGGGGAGGATAATTCACCCCTCCACTTT. It is translated as CASARGEDNSPLHF.

V is TRBV2 and J is TRBJ1-5, with a tentative D call TRBD1 (5 bases). V gave up 2 bases and J gave up 6 bases, with 14 bases separating them. This CDR3 has 15 residues. Germline loops: CDR1 SNHLY, CDR2 FYNNEI. CDR3 sequence: CASSESRGRGQPQHF. CDR3 coding DNA: TGTGCCAGCAGTGAATCCCGGGGTAGGGGTCAGCCCCAGCATTTT.

This clone has more than one count but fewer than ten. This chain connects TRBV4-2 to TRBJ1-1; D is unresolved. V lost 0 bases and J lost 10, with 18 bases in between. CDR1 is LGHNA and CDR2 is YNFKEQ in the germline V gene. This CDR3 region has 15 residues. CDR3 loop: CASSQERRTEGGAFF. The CDR3 nucleotides read TGTGCCAGCAGCCAAGAGAGGCGAACGGAAGGAGGAGCTTTCTTT.

The chain carries TRBV6-5 and TRBJ1-2; D is possibly TRBD1 (5 bases). V lost 6 bases to trimming and J lost 7 bases, with 12 bases between them. Germline values: CDR1 MNHEY, CDR2 SVGAGI. This CDR3 has 12 amino acids. The CDR3 sequence is CASRTGHGGYTF. The DNA for the CDR3 is TGTGCCAGCAGGACGGGGCACGGTGGCTACACCTTC.

The chain recombines TRBV4-2 with TRBJ1-3, with D unresolved. Germline-derived CDR1 and CDR2 are LGHNA and YNFKEQ. Trimming pared 0 bases from V and 3 bases from J, leaving 9 bases between. The CDR3 totals 15 residues. Here the CDR3 reads CASSQDGSDGNTIYF. As DNA, the CDR3 is TGTGCCAGCAGCCAAGATGGTAGTGATGGAAACACCATATATTTT.

This rearrangement joins TRBV5-1 to TRBJ2-5, with 10 bases aligning to TRBD2. The CDR3 runs 14 residues. Germline V lookup: CDR1 SGHRS, CDR2 YFSETQ. V shed 3 bases, J shed 5 bases, and the junction held 4 bases outside the gene matches. CDR3 coding DNA: TGCGCCAGCAGCTGGGGGACTAGCGAGGAGACCCAGTACTTC. The encoded protein is CASSWGTSEETQYF.

This chain uses TRBV2 with TRBJ1-3; no definite D call. The V end lost 4 bases, the J end lost 8 bases, and 18 bases lay between the germline ends. The CDR3 has 15 residues. Germline V gene lookup returns CDR1 SNHLY and CDR2 FYNNEI. In DNA, the CDR3 is TGTGCCAGCAGTGTGGCCCTACCGGCTGGGGACACCATATATTTT. It yields the protein CASSVALPAGDTIYF.

This chain uses TRBV10-3 with TRBJ2-1; D not resolved. This CDR3 spans 13 amino acids. In germline, CDR1 is ENHRY, CDR2 SYGVKD. The ends were cut back, 4 bases at V and 7 bases at J, with 11 bases in the middle. In DNA form, the CDR3 reads TGTGCCATCAGTGCGAGACTCCAGAATGAGCAGTTCTTC. Residues: CAISARLQNEQFF.

This chain joins TRBV11-2 and TRBJ1-2, with D maybe TRBD1 (6 bases). Per the germline V gene, CDR1 is SGHAT and CDR2 is FQNNGV. The CDR3 loop spans 16 amino acids. With 5 bases removed from V and 4 bases from J, the gap between germline ends came to 20 bases. CDR3 sequence: CASSETDRKPPYGYTF. CDR3 nucleotides: TGTGCCAGCAGCGAAACGGACAGAAAACCACCCTATGGCTACACCTTC.

This chain connects TRBV10-1 to TRBJ2-2, with TRBD2 matching over 7 bases. The CDR3 covers 14 residues. J lost 6 bases, V lost 2 bases, and 3 bases had no gene match. CDR1 and CDR2 from the germline V gene are WNHNN and SYGVQD (reference sequence). The CDR3 sequence: CASSETSAPGELFF. CDR3 DNA sequence: TGCGCCAGCAGTGAGACTAGCGCGCCCGGGGAGCTGTTTTTT.

This clone was seen once. The chain joins TRBV14 to TRBJ1-5; maybe TRBD1 (5 bases). Trimming stripped 4 bases from V and 0 bases from J, with 19 bases between. Germline V gene data show CDR1 as SGHDN and CDR2 as FVKESK. The CDR3 has 18 residues. Here the CDR3 DNA reads TGTGCCAGCAGCCGGATGGACACACCGAGATATAGCAATCAGCCCCAGCATTTT. Translation: CASSRMDTPRYSNQPQHF.

This clone was seen a single time. The V call is TRBV7-8, the J call TRBJ2-3; unclear D gene. The CDR3 has 11 amino acids. V was shortened by 5 bases and J by 6 bases, with 6 bases between the two germline ends. Germline assignment: CDR1 SGHVS and CDR2 FQNEAQ. The CDR3 nucleotides are TGTGCCAGCAGCGTCTGGGATACGCAGTATTTT. Protein sequence: CASSVWDTQYF.

This clone has only one observation. The V and J genes are TRBV6-1 and TRBJ1-2; 7 nucleotides match TRBD1. The trim removed 2 bases at V and 4 bases at J, leaving 10 bases unmatched. The CDR3 contains 16 residues. Germline CDR1 reads MNHNS; CDR2 reads SASEGT. The CDR3 is CASSEQNWGQPYGYTF. The CDR3 DNA follows: TGTGCCAGCAGTGAACAAAACTGGGGACAGCCCTATGGCTACACCTTC.

The rearrangement joins TRBV7-9 to TRBJ2-1; no firm D call. Looked up from germline, CDR1 is SEHNR and CDR2 is FQNEAQ (reference sequence). The CDR3 covers 15 residues. Trimming took 7 bases from V and 4 from J, leaving 17 bases between them. CDR3 residues: CASNPYGVAYNEQFF. DNA for the CDR3: TGTGCCAGCAACCCGTATGGGGTGGCGTACAATGAGCAGTTCTTC.

V and J are TRBV11-2 and TRBJ1-2; D gene ambiguous. Germline V gives CDR1 SGHAT, CDR2 FQNNGV. The length of the CDR3 is 13 residues. V dropped 1 base and J dropped 4 bases, with 7 bases sitting between them. CDR3 residues: CASSLAAGYGYTF. The CDR3 nucleotides are TGTGCCAGCAGCTTAGCGGCAGGCTATGGCTACACCTTC.

This chain joins TRBV30 and TRBJ2-1; a weak D match, TRBD2 (5 bases). Germline CDR1 is GTSNPN and CDR2 is SVGIG (reference sequence). Deletions cut 4 bases from V and 0 bases from J, with 16 bases between. This CDR3 contains 16 residues. CDR3 protein: CAWNGGPKSSYNEQFF. As DNA, the CDR3 is TGTGCCTGGAATGGAGGACCGAAGAGCTCCTACAATGAGCAGTTCTTC.

The rearrangement links TRBV27 to TRBJ2-1, with D hard to call. Trimming pared 9 bases from V and 4 bases from J, leaving 7 bases between. There are 11 residues in the CDR3. Germline loops: CDR1 MNHEY, CDR2 SMNVEV (reference sequence). The CDR3 DNA sequence: TGTGCCAGTAAAGTATACAATGAGCAGTTCTTC. The encoded protein is CASKVYNEQFF.

This sequence joins TRBV6-2 or TRBV6-3 and TRBJ2-7; 7 bases map to TRBD1. This CDR3 contains 15 residues. CDR1 is MNHEY and CDR2 is SVGEGT in the germline V gene. After removal of 6 bases from V and 5 bases from J, the junction contained 13 bases not matched to a gene. In DNA form, the CDR3 reads TGTGCCAGCAGCAACGACAGGGCACTGATCAACGAGCAGTACTTC. Its translation is CASSNDRALINEQYF.

This chain joins TRBV7-8 and TRBJ1-3; 7 nucleotides match TRBD1. CDR3 length equals 20 residues. From germline, CDR1 is SGHVS and CDR2 FQNEAQ. J gave up 4 bases and V 7 bases, and 25 bases lay outside the gene matches. The CDR3 region has the DNA TGTGCCAGCATATTATTTTCCCACTCCCGCGCCGACAGGGCCGGAAACACCATATATTTT. This gives the protein CASILFSHSRADRAGNTIYF.

Only one count was recorded for this clone. The chain links TRBV13 to TRBJ1-2; TRBD1 aligns across 8 bases. The CDR3 spans 17 residues. CDR1 is PRHDT and CDR2 is FYEKMQ in the germline V gene (reference sequence). V was clipped by 5 bases and J by 5 bases; unmatched bases: 16. The CDR3 loop is CASSMPRDRLLGYGYTF. CDR3 nucleotide sequence: TGTGCCAGCAGCATGCCACGGGACAGGTTATTGGGTTATGGCTACACCTTC.

The chain employs TRBV5-6 and TRBJ1-5; D is ambiguous. CDR1 SGHDT and CDR2 YYEEEE come from the germline V gene. This CDR3 comprises 13 residues. V was cut by 2 bases and J by 2 bases, with 5 bases left in between. The CDR3 here is CASSFDGNQPQHF. For the CDR3, the DNA is TGTGCCAGCAGCTTTGACGGCAATCAGCCCCAGCATTTT.

The rearrangement uses TRBV3-1 (or the pseudogene TRBV3-2) and TRBJ1-2; TRBD1 matches 7 bases. Germline CDR1 LGHDT, CDR2 YNNKEL (reference sequence). This CDR3 has 15 amino acids. Losses at the gene ends were 0 bases for V and 2 bases for J; bases not matched to a gene: 3. CDR3 sequence reads: CASSQEDRANYGYTF. The DNA of the CDR3 is TGTGCCAGCAGCCAAGAAGACAGGGCCAACTATGGCTACACCTTC.

V usage is TRBV3-1 (or the pseudogene TRBV3-2) and J usage is TRBJ1-6, with 7 nucleotides matching TRBD1. The junction had 15 bases not matched to a gene; V was cut back by 6 bases and J by 1 base. This CDR3 contains 19 residues. CDR1 and CDR2 from the germline V gene are LGHDT and YNNKEL (reference sequence). The CDR3 region is CASSPIGTAVGSYNSPLHF. The CDR3 DNA follows: TGTGCCAGCAGTCCTATCGGGACAGCCGTGGGTTCCTATAATTCACCCCTCCACTTT.

The chain links TRBV19 to TRBJ2-7, with D tentatively TRBD1 (5 bases). The CDR3 has 16 amino acids. From germline, CDR1 is LNHDA and CDR2 SQIVND (reference sequence). V was pared by 0 bases and J by 2 bases, with 14 bases between. The CDR3 loop is CASSIDLGQPPYEQYF. CDR3 bases: TGTGCCAGTAGTATAGATCTAGGACAACCGCCCTACGAGCAGTACTTC.

The rearrangement uses TRBV5-1 and TRBJ2-1; 11 bases agree with TRBD2. Unmatched junction bases numbered 9, after V lost 3 bases and J lost 7 bases. Germline V gives CDR1 SGHRS, CDR2 YFSETQ. The CDR3 contains 16 residues. CDR3 in DNA: TGCGCCAGCAGCTCATCTAGCGGGGGGACCCCTAATGAGCAGTTCTTC. Protein sequence: CASSSSSGGTPNEQFF.

The chain recombines TRBV3-1 (or the pseudogene TRBV3-2) with TRBJ2-5, with TRBD2 matching over 10 bases. V dropped 3 bases and J dropped 4; count of bases not matched to a gene: 17. Germline CDR1 and CDR2: LGHDT and YNNKEL (reference sequence). The CDR3 loop spans 19 amino acids. CDR3 region: CASSHDQIAGGGKRETQYF. In nucleotides, the CDR3 is TGTGCCAGCAGCCATGATCAGATAGCGGGAGGAGGCAAGAGAGAGACCCAGTACTTC.

This sequence joins TRBV2 and TRBJ1-1; D uncertain. The CDR3 is made up of 16 amino acids. Germline V gives CDR1 SNHLY, CDR2 FYNNEI. With 6 bases removed from V and 1 base from J, the gap between germline ends came to 18 bases. CDR3 region: CASRAPRALRNTEAFF. DNA of the CDR3: TGTGCCAGCAGAGCCCCGAGGGCCCTCCGGAACACTGAAGCTTTCTTT.